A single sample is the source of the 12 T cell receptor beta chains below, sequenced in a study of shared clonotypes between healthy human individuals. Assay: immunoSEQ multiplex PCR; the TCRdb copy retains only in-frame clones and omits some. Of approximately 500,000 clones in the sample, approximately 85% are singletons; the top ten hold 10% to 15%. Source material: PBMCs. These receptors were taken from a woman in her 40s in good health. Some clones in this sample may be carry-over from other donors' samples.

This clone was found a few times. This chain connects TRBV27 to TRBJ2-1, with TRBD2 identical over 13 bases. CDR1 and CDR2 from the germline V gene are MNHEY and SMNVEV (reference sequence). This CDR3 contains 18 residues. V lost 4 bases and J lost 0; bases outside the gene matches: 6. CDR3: CASSSGTSGIFSYNEQFF. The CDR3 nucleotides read TGTGCCAGCAGTTCCGGGACTAGCGGGATCTTCTCCTACAATGAGCAGTTCTTC.

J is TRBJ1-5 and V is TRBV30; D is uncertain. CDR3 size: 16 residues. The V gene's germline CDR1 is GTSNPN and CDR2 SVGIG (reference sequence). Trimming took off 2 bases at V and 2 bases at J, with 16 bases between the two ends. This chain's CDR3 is CAWSKLKGPGNQPQHF. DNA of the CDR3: TGTGCCTGGAGTAAGCTTAAGGGCCCGGGCAATCAGCCCCAGCATTTT.

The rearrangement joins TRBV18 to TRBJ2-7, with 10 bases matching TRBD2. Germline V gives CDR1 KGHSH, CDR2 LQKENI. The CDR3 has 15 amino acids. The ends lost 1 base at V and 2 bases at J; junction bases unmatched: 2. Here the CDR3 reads CASSPRAGGAYEQYF. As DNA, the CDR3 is TGTGCCAGCTCACCACGAGCGGGAGGGGCCTACGAGCAGTACTTC.

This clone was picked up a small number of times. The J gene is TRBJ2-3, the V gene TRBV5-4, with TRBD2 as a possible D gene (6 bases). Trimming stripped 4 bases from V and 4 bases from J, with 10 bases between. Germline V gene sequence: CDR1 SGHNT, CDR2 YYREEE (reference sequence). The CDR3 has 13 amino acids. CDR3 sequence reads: CASSGTPPDTQYF. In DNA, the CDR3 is TGTGCCAGCAGCGGGACTCCCCCAGATACGCAGTATTTT.

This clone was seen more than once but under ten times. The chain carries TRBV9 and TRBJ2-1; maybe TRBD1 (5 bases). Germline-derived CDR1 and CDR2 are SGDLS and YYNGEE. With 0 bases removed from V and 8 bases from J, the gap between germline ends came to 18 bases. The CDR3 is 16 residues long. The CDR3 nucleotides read TGTGCCAGCAGCGTAGTGTGGGGTCAGGGAAGCGATGAGCAGTTCTTC. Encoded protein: CASSVVWGQGSDEQFF.

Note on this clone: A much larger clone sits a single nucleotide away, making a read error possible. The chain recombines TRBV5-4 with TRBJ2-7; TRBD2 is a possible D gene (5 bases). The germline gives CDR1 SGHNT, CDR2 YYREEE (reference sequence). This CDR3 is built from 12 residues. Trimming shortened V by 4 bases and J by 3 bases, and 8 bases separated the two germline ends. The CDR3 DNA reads TGTGCCAGCAGCCCCCGGGGCTACGAGCAGTACTTC. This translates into CASSPRGYEQYF. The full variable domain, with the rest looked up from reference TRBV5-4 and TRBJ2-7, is ETGVTQSPTHLIKTRGQQVTLRCSSQSGHNTVSWYQQALGQGPQFIFQYYREEENGRGNFPPRFSGLQFPNYSSELNVNALELDDSALYLCASSPRGYEQYFGPGTRLTVT.

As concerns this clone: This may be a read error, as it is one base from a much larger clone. DNA of the CDR3: TGTGCCAGCAGCTCGGGCTCCTATAATTCACCCCTCCACTTT. Translation gives CASSSGSYNSPLHF. This chain joins TRBV7-3 and TRBJ1-6, with D hard to call. The CDR3 is 14 amino acids. V shed 4 bases and J shed 0 bases, with 4 bases lying between them. CDR1 is SGHTA and CDR2 is FQGTGA in the germline V gene. Full variable domain (rest looked up from reference TRBV7-3 and TRBJ1-6): GAGVSQTPSNKVTEKGKYVELRCDPISGHTALYWYRQSLGQGPEFLIYFQGTGAADDSGLPNDRFFAVRPEGSVSTLKIQRTERGDSAVYLCASSSGSYNSPLHFGNGTRLTVT.

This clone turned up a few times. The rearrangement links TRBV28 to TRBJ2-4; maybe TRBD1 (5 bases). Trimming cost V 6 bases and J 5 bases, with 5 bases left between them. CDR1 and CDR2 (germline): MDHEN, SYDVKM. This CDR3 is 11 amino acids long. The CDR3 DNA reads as TGTGCCAGCAGAGGGGAAAACATTCAGTACTTC. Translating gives CASRGENIQYF.

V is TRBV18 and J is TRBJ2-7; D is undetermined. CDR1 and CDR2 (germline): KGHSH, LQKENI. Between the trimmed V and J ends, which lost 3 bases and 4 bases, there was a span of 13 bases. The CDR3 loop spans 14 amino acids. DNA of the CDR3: TGTGCCAGCTCACCGGTCAGGATCCTTTACGAGCAGTACTTC. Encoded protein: CASSPVRILYEQYF.

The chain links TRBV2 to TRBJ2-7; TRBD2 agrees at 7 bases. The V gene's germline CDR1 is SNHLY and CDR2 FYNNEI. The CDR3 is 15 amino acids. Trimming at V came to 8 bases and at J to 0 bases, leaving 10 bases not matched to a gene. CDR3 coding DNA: TGTGCCAGCTTTAGCGGGCGCGGAGACTCCTACGAGCAGTACTTC. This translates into CASFSGRGDSYEQYF.

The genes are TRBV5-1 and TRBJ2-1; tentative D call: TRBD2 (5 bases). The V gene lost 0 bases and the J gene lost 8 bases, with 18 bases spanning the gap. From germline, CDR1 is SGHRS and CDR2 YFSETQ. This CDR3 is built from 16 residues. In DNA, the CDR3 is TGCGCCAGCAGCTTGGCTGTTGCGGCCATTAGCGATGAGCAGTTCTTC. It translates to CASSLAVAAISDEQFF.

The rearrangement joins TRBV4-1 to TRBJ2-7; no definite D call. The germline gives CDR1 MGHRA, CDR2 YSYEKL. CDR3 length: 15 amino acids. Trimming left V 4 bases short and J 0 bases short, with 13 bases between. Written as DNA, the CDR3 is TGCGCCAGCAGCCCCAACAGCGTCAGCTCCTACGAGCAGTACTTC. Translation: CASSPNSVSSYEQYF.